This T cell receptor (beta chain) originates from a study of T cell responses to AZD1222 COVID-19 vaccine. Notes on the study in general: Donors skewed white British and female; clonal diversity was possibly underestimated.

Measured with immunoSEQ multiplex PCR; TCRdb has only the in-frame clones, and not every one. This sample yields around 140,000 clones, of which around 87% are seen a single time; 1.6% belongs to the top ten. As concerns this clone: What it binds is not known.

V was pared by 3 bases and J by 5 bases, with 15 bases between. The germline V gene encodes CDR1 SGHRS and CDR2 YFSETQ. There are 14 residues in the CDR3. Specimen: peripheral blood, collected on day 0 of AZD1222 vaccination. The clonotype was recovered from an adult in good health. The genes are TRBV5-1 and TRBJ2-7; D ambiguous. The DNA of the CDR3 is TGCGCCAGCAGCTCCGGTACGGTAACTAACGAGCAGTACTTC. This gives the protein CASSSGTVTNEQYF.